The text below deals with one TCR beta chain. Its antigen remains unknown. 5' RACE that incorporated UMI labels was used to prepare the TRB cDNA libraries. TCRdb reworked the 5' RACE reads into one entry per CDR3 protein, no DNA. The listing contains tens of thousands of distinct CDR3 sequences. These data come from a study of CXCR3-negative and CXCR3-positive naive CD8 T cells. The CDR3 consists of 14 residues. From germline, CDR1 is SGHNT and CDR2 YENEEA. Study findings and constraints: TRB CDR3s were more hydrophobic in CXCR3-positive than in CXCR3-negative naive cells. Unlike memory cells, which differed, naive CXCR3-negative and CXCR3-positive cells had similar TRBV-TRBJ usage. Sequencing showed both naive subsets with comparably high diversity, and memory CD8+ cells much lower.

Subsets of CD8+ T cells were each sorted in triplicate at 250,000 to 350,000 cells apiece. A CD45RO-CCR7+CD27+CD95- phenotype identified naive CD8+ T cells. This clonotype was obtained from a human donor in good health. Some clones in this sample may be carry-over from other donors' samples. What was sequenced was naive CXCR3+ CD8+ T cells from blood. Stated subset: CD45RO-CCR7+CD27+CD95- naive CD8+ T cells expressing CXCR3 (TNR3+). This sequence joins TRBV11-3 and TRBJ2-1; the D call of TRBD1 rests on TCRdb alone, since no DNA is present to check it. CDR3 residues: CATRDRGGGNEQFF.